This T cell receptor beta chain originates from a study of blood T cell repertoires in COVID-19. Study in general: Sites across the United States, Italy and Spain contributed samples from acute and convalescent COVID-19. From T cells, B-cell-depleted T cells, or PBMCs came the material, which was cDNA or gDNA.

This CDR3 is 15 amino acids long. The germline V gene has CDR1 SGHTA and CDR2 FQGNSA. Trimming took 1 base from V and 2 from J, leaving 12 bases between them. Measured with immunoSEQ multiplex PCR; TCRdb has only the in-frame clones, and not every one. The sample has some 270,000 clones; about 83% are singletons. Regarding this clone: At the DNA level, this CDR3 is encoded by other sequences in the same sample as well.

Specimen: peripheral blood. This TCR was recovered from a woman of 80 years or more with COVID-19, enrolled during active disease. This chain joins TRBV7-2 and TRBJ2-7; D unclear. The CDR3 sequence is CASSLGQVPTYEQYF. CDR3 sequence (DNA): TGTGCCAGCAGCTTAGGGCAGGTACCCACCTACGAGCAGTACTTC.